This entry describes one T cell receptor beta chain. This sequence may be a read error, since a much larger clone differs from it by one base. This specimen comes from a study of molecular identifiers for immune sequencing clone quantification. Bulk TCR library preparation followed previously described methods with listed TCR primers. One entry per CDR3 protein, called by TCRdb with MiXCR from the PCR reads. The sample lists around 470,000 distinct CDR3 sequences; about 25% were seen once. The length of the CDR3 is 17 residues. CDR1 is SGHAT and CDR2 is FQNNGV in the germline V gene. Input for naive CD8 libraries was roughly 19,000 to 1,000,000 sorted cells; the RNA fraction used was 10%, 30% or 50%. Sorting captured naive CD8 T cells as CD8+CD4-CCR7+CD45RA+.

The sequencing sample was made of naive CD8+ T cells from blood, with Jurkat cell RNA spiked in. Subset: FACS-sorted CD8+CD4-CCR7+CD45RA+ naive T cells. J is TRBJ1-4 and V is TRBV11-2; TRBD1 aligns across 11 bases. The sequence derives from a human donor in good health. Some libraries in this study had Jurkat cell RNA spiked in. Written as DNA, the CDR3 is TGTGCCCGCAGCTCCTACGGACAGGGGGCAGCTAATGAAAAACTGTTTTTT. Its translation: CARSSYGQGAANEKLFF.